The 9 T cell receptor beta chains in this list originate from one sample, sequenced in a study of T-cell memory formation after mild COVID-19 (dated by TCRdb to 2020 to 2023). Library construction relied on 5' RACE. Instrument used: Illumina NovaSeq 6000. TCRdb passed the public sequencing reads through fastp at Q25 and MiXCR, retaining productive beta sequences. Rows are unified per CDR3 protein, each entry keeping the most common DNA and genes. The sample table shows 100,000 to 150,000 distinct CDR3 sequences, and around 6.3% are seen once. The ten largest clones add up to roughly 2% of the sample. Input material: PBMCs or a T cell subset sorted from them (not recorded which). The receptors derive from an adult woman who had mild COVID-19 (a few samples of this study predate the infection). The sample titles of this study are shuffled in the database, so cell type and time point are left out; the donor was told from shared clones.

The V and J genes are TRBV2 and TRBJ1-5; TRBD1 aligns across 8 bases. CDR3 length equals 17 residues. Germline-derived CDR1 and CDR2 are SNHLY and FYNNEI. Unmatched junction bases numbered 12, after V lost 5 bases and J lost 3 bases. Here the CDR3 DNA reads TGTGCCAGCAGTCCTCGCAGGGGGCGCGGGATCAATCAGCCCCAGCATTTT. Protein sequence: CASSPRRGRGINQPQHF.

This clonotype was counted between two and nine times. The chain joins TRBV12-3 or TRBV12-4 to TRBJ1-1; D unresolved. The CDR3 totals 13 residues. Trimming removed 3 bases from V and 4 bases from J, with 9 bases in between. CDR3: CASSFSLGTEAFF. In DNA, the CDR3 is TGTGCCAGCAGTTTTTCCCTGGGCACTGAAGCTTTCTTT.

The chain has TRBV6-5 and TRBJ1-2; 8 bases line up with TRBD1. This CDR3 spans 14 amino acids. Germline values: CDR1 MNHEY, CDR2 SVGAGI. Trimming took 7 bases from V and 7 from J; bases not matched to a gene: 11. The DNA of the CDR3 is TGTGCCAGCATCAAGACAGGGGCCGGCCTTGGCTACACCTTC. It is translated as CASIKTGAGLGYTF.

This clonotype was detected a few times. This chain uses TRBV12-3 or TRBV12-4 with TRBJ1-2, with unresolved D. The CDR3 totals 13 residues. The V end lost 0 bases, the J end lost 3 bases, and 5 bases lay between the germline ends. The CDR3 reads CASSLAAYYGYTF. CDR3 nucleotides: TGTGCCAGCAGTTTAGCGGCCTACTATGGCTACACCTTC.

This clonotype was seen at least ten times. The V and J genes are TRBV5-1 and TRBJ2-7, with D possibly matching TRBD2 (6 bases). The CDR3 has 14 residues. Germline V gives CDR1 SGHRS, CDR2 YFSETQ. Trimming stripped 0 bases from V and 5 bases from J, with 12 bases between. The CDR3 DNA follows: TGCGCCAGCAGCTTGGTGGCGGGGAGGAACGAGCAGTACTTC. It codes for CASSLVAGRNEQYF.

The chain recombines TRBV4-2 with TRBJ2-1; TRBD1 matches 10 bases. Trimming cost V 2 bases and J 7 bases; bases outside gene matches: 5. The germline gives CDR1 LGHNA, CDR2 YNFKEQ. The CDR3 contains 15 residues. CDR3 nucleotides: TGTGCCAGCAGCCAAAGACAGGGGGCTGTTAATGAGCAGTTCTTC. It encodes CASSQRQGAVNEQFF.

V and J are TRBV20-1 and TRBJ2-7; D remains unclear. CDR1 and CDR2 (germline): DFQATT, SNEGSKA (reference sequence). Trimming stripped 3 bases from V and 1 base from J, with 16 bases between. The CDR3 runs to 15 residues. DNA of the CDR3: TGCAGTGCTAGGTCCCACCAACACCCTTCCTACGAGCAGTACTTC. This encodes CSARSHQHPSYEQYF.

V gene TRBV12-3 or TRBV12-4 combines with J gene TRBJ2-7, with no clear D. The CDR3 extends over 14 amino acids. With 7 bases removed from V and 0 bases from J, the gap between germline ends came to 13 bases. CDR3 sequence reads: CASTSRSASYEQYF. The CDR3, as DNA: TGTGCCAGCACCTCTCGAAGTGCCTCCTACGAGCAGTACTTC.

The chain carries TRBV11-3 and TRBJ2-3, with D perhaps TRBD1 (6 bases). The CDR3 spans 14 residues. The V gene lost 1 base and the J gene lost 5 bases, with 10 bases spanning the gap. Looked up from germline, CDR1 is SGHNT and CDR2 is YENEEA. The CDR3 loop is CASSLGGPEDTQYF. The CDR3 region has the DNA TGTGCCAGCAGCTTAGGGGGGCCGGAAGATACGCAGTATTTT.